The entry below describes one TCR beta chain. The junction had 4 bases not matched to a gene; V was cut back by 9 bases and J by 2 bases. Germline CDR1 reads KGHDR; CDR2 reads SFDVKD. The CDR3 loop spans 14 amino acids. The sample originates from a study of CD8 T cells in Susac syndrome. Reverse transcription used 0.5 to 1 ug RNA and random hexamers. TCRdb called the immunoSEQ multiplex PCR reads again in MiXCR, with one record for every CDR3 protein. The sample comprises approximately 150,000 distinct CDR3 sequences, approximately 94% of which are singletons, and roughly 0.084% rests with the top ten.

The chain has TRBV24-1 and TRBJ2-2; 8 bases are shared with TRBD2. The sequence was obtained from a human donor with Susac syndrome. The specimen sequenced was CD4+ T cells from PBMCs. The CDR3 region is CATSGTRNTGELFF. The CDR3 DNA reads as TGTGCCACCTCCGGGACTAGAAACACCGGGGAGCTGTTTTTT.